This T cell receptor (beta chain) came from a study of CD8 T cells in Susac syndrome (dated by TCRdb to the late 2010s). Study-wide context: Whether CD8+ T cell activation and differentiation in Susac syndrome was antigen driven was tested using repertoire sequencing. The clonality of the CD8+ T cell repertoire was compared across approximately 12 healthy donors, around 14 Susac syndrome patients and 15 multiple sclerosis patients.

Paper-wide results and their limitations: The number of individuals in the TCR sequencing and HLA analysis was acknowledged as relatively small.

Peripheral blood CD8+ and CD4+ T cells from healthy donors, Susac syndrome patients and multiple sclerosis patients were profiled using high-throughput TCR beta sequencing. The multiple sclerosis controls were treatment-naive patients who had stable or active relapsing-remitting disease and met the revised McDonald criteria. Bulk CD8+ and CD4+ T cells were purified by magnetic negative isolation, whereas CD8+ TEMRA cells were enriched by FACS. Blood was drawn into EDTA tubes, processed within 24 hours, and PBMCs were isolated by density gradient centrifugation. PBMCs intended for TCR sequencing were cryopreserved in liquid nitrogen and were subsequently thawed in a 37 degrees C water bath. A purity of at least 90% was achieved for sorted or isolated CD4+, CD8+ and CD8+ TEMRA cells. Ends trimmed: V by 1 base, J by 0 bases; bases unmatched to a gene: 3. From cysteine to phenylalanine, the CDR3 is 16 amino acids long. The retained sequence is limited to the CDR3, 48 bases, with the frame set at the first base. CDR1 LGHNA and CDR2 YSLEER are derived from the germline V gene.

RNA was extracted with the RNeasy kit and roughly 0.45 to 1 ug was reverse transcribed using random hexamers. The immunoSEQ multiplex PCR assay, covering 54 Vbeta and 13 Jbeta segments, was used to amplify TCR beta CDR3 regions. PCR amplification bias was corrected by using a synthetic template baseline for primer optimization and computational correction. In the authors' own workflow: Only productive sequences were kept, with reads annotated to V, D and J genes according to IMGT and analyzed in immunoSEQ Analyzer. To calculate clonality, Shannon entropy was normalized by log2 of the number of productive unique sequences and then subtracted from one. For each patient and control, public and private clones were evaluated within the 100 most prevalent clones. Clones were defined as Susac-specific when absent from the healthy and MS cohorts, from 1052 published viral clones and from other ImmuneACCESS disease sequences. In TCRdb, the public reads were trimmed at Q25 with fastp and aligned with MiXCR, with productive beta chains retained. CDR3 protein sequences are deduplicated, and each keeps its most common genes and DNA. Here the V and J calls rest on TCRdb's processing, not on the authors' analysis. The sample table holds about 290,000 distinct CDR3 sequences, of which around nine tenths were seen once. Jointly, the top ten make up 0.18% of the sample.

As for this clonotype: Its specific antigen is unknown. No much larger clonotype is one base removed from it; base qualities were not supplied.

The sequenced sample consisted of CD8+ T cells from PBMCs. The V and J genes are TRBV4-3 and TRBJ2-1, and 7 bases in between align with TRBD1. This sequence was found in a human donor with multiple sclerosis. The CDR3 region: CASSQVRDSSYNEQFF. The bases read TGCGCCAGCAGCCAAGTCCGGGACAGCTCCTACAATGAGCAGTTCTTC.